One sample yielded the 14 T cell receptor beta chains listed below, sequenced in a study of cytomegalovirus exposure and HLA in healthy donors. The PCR had 60 Vbeta and 13 Jbeta primers. Repertoires were generated with immunoSEQ multiplex PCR, while TCRdb's copy carries only in-frame clones and drops some. The sample lists approximately 160,000 clones, about three quarters seen once, with 0.6% to 0.95% in the top ten. Sample: PBMCs. These receptors all come from a female donor in good health and CMV-seronegative.

V usage is TRBV5-1 and J usage is TRBJ2-1; TRBD2 agrees at 8 bases. The ends lost 6 bases at V and 9 bases at J; junction bases unmatched: 2. This CDR3 is built from 11 residues. CDR1 and CDR2 from the germline V gene are SGHRS and YFSETQ. This chain's CDR3 is CASIGGGEQFF. DNA of the CDR3: TGCGCCAGCATCGGGGGGGGTGAGCAGTTCTTC.

This clone has just one count. The chain joins TRBV28 to TRBJ1-6; the D gene is possibly TRBD1 (5 bases). The CDR3 loop spans 15 amino acids. CDR1 is MDHEN, CDR2 SYDVKM, per germline. Trimming took off 4 bases at V and 7 bases at J, with 14 bases between the two ends. The CDR3 here is CASSSGERGNSPLHF. In DNA form, the CDR3 reads TGTGCCAGCAGTTCGGGCGAACGGGGGAATTCACCCCTCCACTTT.

The V and J genes are TRBV7-2 and TRBJ1-2; D is possibly TRBD1 (6 bases). This CDR3 has 15 amino acids. Germline values: CDR1 SGHTA, CDR2 FQGNSA. V lost 2 bases, J lost 1 base, and 11 bases lay in between. The CDR3 protein is CASSLMPGVNYGYTF. The CDR3 nucleotides are TGTGCCAGCAGCTTAATGCCAGGGGTTAACTATGGCTACACCTTC.

V gene TRBV19 combines with J gene TRBJ1-2, with 10 bases lining up with TRBD1. V lost 4 bases to trimming and J lost 3 bases; unmatched junction nucleotides: 5. This CDR3 region has 15 residues. Germline CDR1 reads LNHDA; CDR2 reads SQIVND (reference sequence). CDR3 in DNA: TGTGCCAGTAGTAGGAGACAGGGGGCAGACTATGGCTACACCTTC. Its translation: CASSRRQGADYGYTF.

The rearrangement uses TRBV6-5 and TRBJ1-2; 11 bases match TRBD1. Germline CDR1 and CDR2: MNHEY and SVGAGI. The CDR3 length is 15 residues. V trimming: 8 bases; J trimming: 13 bases; junction bases outside the gene matches: 18. The chain's CDR3 is CASEPSLGQGALLTF. DNA for the CDR3: TGTGCCAGCGAACCCTCCTTAGGACAGGGGGCATTACTCACCTTC.

The sample holds one count of this clone. The chain has TRBV7-8 and TRBJ2-4; unclear D gene. The germline V gene has CDR1 SGHVS and CDR2 FQNEAQ. Trimming took off 10 bases at V and 0 bases at J, with 10 bases between the two ends. CDR3 length equals 13 residues. The CDR3 nucleotides are TGTGCCACGCCAAGACTAGCCAAAAACATTCAGTACTTC. Amino acids: CATPRLAKNIQYF. Complete variable domain (other parts from reference TRBV7-8 and TRBJ2-4): GAGVSQSPRYKVAKRGQDVALRCDPISGHVSLFWYQQALGQGPEFLTYFQNEAQLDKSGLPSDRFFAERPEGSVSTLKIQRTQQEDSAVYLCATPRLAKNIQYFGAGTRLSVL.

The gene calls are TRBV28 and TRBJ1-2; D is perhaps TRBD1 (5 bases). The ends were cut back, 2 bases at V and 7 bases at J, with 14 bases in the middle. This CDR3 spans 14 amino acids. In germline, CDR1 is MDHEN, CDR2 SYDVKM. The CDR3 DNA follows: TGTGCCAGCAGTTTAGGGGGGTTTACAGGTGGCTACACCTTC. The encoded protein is CASSLGGFTGGYTF.

The chain combines TRBV7-2 with TRBJ1-1, with 7 bases lining up with TRBD1. The CDR3 is 15 residues long. V lost 5 bases, J lost 2 bases, and 8 bases stayed unmatched. Looked up from germline, CDR1 is SGHTA and CDR2 is FQGNSA. Here the CDR3 reads CASSPTTGLNTEAFF. CDR3 bases: TGTGCCAGCAGCCCCACGACAGGGCTTAACACTGAAGCTTTCTTT.

The chain combines TRBV10-3 with TRBJ1-6, with a weak D call TRBD1 (5 bases). This CDR3 region has 15 residues. The V end was cut by 0 bases, the J end by 7 bases, with 10 bases between. Germline lookup yields CDR1 ENHRY and CDR2 SYGVKD. CDR3 DNA: TGTGCCATCAGTGAGTCACTGGGGGGGAATTCACCCCTCCACTTT. This codes for CAISESLGGNSPLHF.

J is TRBJ2-1 and V is TRBV7-2, with D uncertain. The CDR3 length is 15 residues. Germline CDR1 reads SGHTA; CDR2 reads FQGNSA. The V end was cut by 2 bases, the J end by 5 bases, with 13 bases between. CDR3 sequence (DNA): TGTGCCAGCAGCTTATCACTTTCTGCCCACAATGAGCAGTTCTTC. It yields the protein CASSLSLSAHNEQFF.

Details on this clone: At one end the junction does not follow the germline gene, possibly because of a read error. V is TRBV19 and J is TRBJ2-4, with TRBD1 as a possible D gene (6 bases). The V gene's germline CDR1 is LNHDA and CDR2 SQIVND (reference sequence). The CDR3 extends over 16 amino acids. The CDR3, as DNA: TGTGCCAGTAGTATAGACAGGGGAATTTCCAAAAACAGTCAGTACTTC. Its translation is CASSIDRGISKNSQYF.

The V call is TRBV4-3, the J call TRBJ2-1, with 10 bases matching TRBD2. V gave up 1 base and J gave up 5 bases; unmatched junction bases: 11. The CDR3 runs to 18 residues. Germline V lookup: CDR1 LGHNA, CDR2 YSLEER. The CDR3 spells CASSQARLAGVSHNEQFF. CDR3 in DNA: TGCGCCAGCAGCCAAGCTCGGCTAGCGGGGGTCTCACACAATGAGCAGTTCTTC.

V usage is TRBV25-1 and J usage is TRBJ1-6; D remains ambiguous. Per the germline V gene, CDR1 is MGHDK and CDR2 is SYGVNS. Trimming removed 2 bases at V and 10 bases at J, with 9 bases between. The CDR3 spans 13 residues. The CDR3 spells CASSEGLGSPLHF. Here the CDR3 DNA reads TGTGCCAGCAGTGAAGGGCTCGGATCACCCCTCCACTTT. Supplemented by reference TRBV25-1 and TRBJ1-6, the full variable domain reads EADIYQTPRYLVIGTGKKITLECSQTMGHDKMYWYQQDPGMELHLIHYSYGVNSTEKGDLSSESTVSRIRTEHFPLTLESARPSHTSQYLCASSEGLGSPLHFGNGTRLTVT.

The rearrangement uses TRBV7-8 and TRBJ2-7; 8 bases line up with TRBD2. Germline values: CDR1 SGHVS, CDR2 FQNEAQ. With 1 base clipped from V and 0 bases from J, the junction kept 5 bases outside the gene matches. The CDR3 loop spans 16 amino acids. This CDR3 reads CASSLVPREASYEQYF. CDR3 bases: TGTGCCAGCAGCTTAGTTCCGCGGGAGGCCTCCTACGAGCAGTACTTC.